A single sample is the source of the 16 T cell receptor beta chains below, sequenced in a study of Graves' ophthalmopathy and Graves' hyperthyroidism. TCR beta CDR3 regions were amplified from RNA transcripts. HTBI primers were employed in first-round RT-PCR, then a second-round multiplex PCR followed. Via MiXCR, TCRdb re-called the multiplex PCR reads, giving one row per CDR3 protein. The sample holds 210,000 or so distinct CDR3 sequences, under 30% seen once. The specimen sequenced was peripheral blood. All receptors derive from a middle-aged man with Graves' ophthalmopathy.

This clonotype came up once. V gene TRBV12-3 or TRBV12-4 combines with J gene TRBJ2-5; D might be TRBD1 (6 bases). V lost 1 base, J lost 2 bases, and 11 bases lay in between. The CDR3 has 15 amino acids. CDR3 sequence: CASSLGGHQQETQYF. The CDR3 nucleotides read TGTGCCAGCAGTTTAGGGGGACACCAACAAGAGACCCAGTACTTC.

The V gene is TRBV6-2 or TRBV6-3, the J gene TRBJ2-7; 11 nucleotides match TRBD1. Germline V gene lookup returns CDR1 MNHEY and CDR2 SVGEGT. The CDR3 extends over 15 amino acids. After removal of 6 bases from V and 2 bases from J, the junction contained 6 bases not matched to a gene. CDR3 region: CASSSDRGHPYEQYF. The CDR3 nucleotides read TGTGCCAGCAGCTCGGACAGGGGGCACCCCTACGAGCAGTACTTC.

This clonotype was detected ten times or more. The chain uses TRBV7-9 and TRBJ2-7; tentatively, D is TRBD2 (5 bases). The V gene's germline CDR1 is SEHNR and CDR2 FQNEAQ (reference sequence). The CDR3 extends over 14 amino acids. V was shortened by 10 bases and J by 3 bases, with 19 bases between the two germline ends. The CDR3 DNA reads as TGTGCCACCCAGGTCGGGGTCTCGGGCTACGAGCAGTACTTC. The encoded protein is CATQVGVSGYEQYF.

The V and J genes are TRBV28 and TRBJ2-2, with D perhaps matching TRBD1 (5 bases). Trimming pared 5 bases from V and 5 bases from J, leaving 12 bases between. This CDR3 comprises 14 residues. The germline V gene has CDR1 MDHEN and CDR2 SYDVKM. CDR3 residues: CASSNIGETGELFF. CDR3 bases: TGTGCCAGCAGTAACATAGGGGAAACCGGGGAGCTGTTTTTT.

This clonotype appeared many times. The gene calls are TRBV5-1 and TRBJ2-7; TRBD1 agrees at 7 bases. The germline CDR1 and CDR2 sequences are SGHRS and YFSETQ. With 3 bases clipped from V and 0 bases from J, the junction kept 3 bases outside the gene matches. This CDR3 spans 14 amino acids. The CDR3 reads CASSWWDSSYEQYF. The CDR3 DNA is TGCGCCAGCAGCTGGTGGGACAGCTCCTACGAGCAGTACTTC. The full variable domain, in which reference TRBV5-1 and TRBJ2-7 provide the parts outside the CDR3, is KAGVTQTPRYLIKTRGQQVTLSCSPISGHRSVSWYQQTPGQGLQFLFEYFSETQRNKGNFPGRFSGRQFSNSRSEMNVSTLELGDSALYLCASSWWDSSYEQYFGPGTRLTVT.

This clonotype occurred a few times. The V gene is TRBV18, the J gene TRBJ2-7; 9 bases match TRBD2. Germline assignment: CDR1 KGHSH and CDR2 LQKENI. The CDR3 is made up of 17 amino acids. V was pared by 1 base and J by 7 bases, with 14 bases of the junction left unmatched. CDR3 sequence reads: CASSPRGGAAGGYEQYF. Here the CDR3 DNA reads TGTGCCAGCTCACCACGAGGTGGAGCAGCGGGAGGCTATGAGCAGTACTTC.

This chain links TRBV6-2 or TRBV6-3 with TRBJ1-1; 7 bases are shared with TRBD1. J was trimmed by 13 bases and V by 5 bases; bases with no gene match: 4. The CDR3 spans 10 residues. CDR1 is MNHEY, CDR2 SVGEGT, per germline. The CDR3 nucleotides are TGTGCCAGCAGTCTAGACAGGGATTTCTTT. This gives the protein CASSLDRDFF.

CDR3 coding DNA: TGTGCCAGTAGTGGCCGACAGGAGCTTAACTATGGCTACACCTTC. Translation gives CASSGRQELNYGYTF. The chain uses TRBV19 and TRBJ1-2; weak D call: TRBD1 (6 bases). V lost 5 bases and J lost 1, with 14 bases in between. Germline-derived CDR1 and CDR2 are LNHDA and SQIVND (reference sequence). This CDR3 is 15 amino acids long.

This clonotype was detected many times. The DNA for the CDR3 is TGTGCCAGCAGTGATCAGGCGAATCAGCCCCAGCATTTT. It translates to CASSDQANQPQHF. The rearrangement joins TRBV2 to TRBJ1-5; no reliable D call. Germline V gene lookup returns CDR1 SNHLY and CDR2 FYNNEI. V was cut by 3 bases and J by 4 bases, with 7 bases left in between. The CDR3 length is 13 residues.

The chain joins TRBV11-2 to TRBJ1-1; no clear D gene. V lost 2 bases and J 11 bases, leaving 9 bases between the germline ends. Germline V gene data show CDR1 as SGHAT and CDR2 as FQNNGV. This CDR3 is built from 11 residues. The CDR3 DNA reads as TGTGCCAGCAGCTTATACGGGGAGGCTTTCTTT. Translating gives CASSLYGEAFF.

The chain's CDR3 is CASSFGSVNTEAFF. The CDR3, as DNA: TGTGCCAGCAGCTTCGGTTCAGTGAACACTGAAGCTTTCTTT. The chain has TRBV7-9 and TRBJ1-1; D unclear. The germline V and J ends were trimmed by 3 bases and 0 bases, with 8 bases remaining between them. The germline V gene has CDR1 SEHNR and CDR2 FQNEAQ (reference sequence). The length of the CDR3 is 14 residues.

This clonotype was observed at least ten times. The chain combines TRBV12-3 or TRBV12-4 with TRBJ2-2; D unresolved. The CDR3 has 13 amino acids. Trimming shortened V by 7 bases and J by 7 bases, and 13 bases separated the two germline ends. The CDR3 is CASKSPTRGELFF. CDR3 in DNA: TGTGCCAGCAAATCACCCACGCGCGGGGAGCTGTTTTTT.

This clonotype was seen ten or more times. J is TRBJ1-6 and V is TRBV10-1, with no clear D. The germline V gene has CDR1 WNHNN and CDR2 SYGVQD (reference sequence). This CDR3 is 13 amino acids long. Trimming left V 6 bases short and J 5 bases short, with 8 bases between. DNA of the CDR3: TGCGCCAGCAGAGACGGCAATAATTCACCCCTCCACTTT. It encodes CASRDGNNSPLHF.

There are a few counts of this clonotype. This rearrangement joins TRBV6-5 to TRBJ2-5; 7 bases are shared with TRBD1. Per germline, CDR1 MNHEY and CDR2 SVGAGI. The J segment lost 6 bases and the V segment lost 7 bases, leaving 5 bases of the junction unmatched. CDR3 length: 12 amino acids. Here the CDR3 DNA reads TGTGCCAGCAAGGGGGACAGCCAGACCCAGTACTTC. Protein product: CASKGDSQTQYF.

This clonotype was observed many times. In DNA, the CDR3 is TGTGCCAGCAGTTCCTCCATGAGCACTGAAGCTTTCTTT. It translates to CASSSSMSTEAFF. The V gene is TRBV12-3 or TRBV12-4, the J gene TRBJ1-1; D gene unclear. CDR3 length: 13 amino acids. The germline V and J ends were trimmed by 4 bases and 4 bases, with 10 bases remaining between them.

This clonotype was detected many times. The chain recombines TRBV29-1 with TRBJ2-5; the match to TRBD1 covers 7 bases. This CDR3 is 13 amino acids long. From germline, CDR1 is SQVTM and CDR2 ANQGSEA. Germline trimming cut 2 bases from V and 4 bases from J; bases unmatched to any gene: 4. The CDR3 reads CSVEQGVGETQYF. The CDR3 DNA is TGCAGCGTTGAACAGGGGGTAGGAGAGACCCAGTACTTC.